This T cell receptor (beta chain) was profiled in a study of CD8 T cells in ankylosing spondylitis. The germline CDR1 and CDR2 sequences are SGHVS and FQNEAQ. This CDR3 comprises 16 residues. V lost 1 base, J lost 5 bases, and 8 bases stayed unmatched. Study-wide points: Prior work had noted some motif variants in reactive arthritis blood and synovial fluid. Roughly eight highly homologous variants formed a TCR beta motif that appeared characteristic of ankylosing spondylitis blood.

This clonotype was counted at least ten times. Its specificity is unknown. From the 5' RACE reads, TCRdb called clonotypes with MiXCR, one entry per CDR3 protein. Counted here are fewer than 200,000 distinct CDR3 sequences, 9.8% occurring once; the ten biggest clones make up roughly 16%. The sample comprised blood, either unsorted or a sorted T cell fraction (not recorded which). V is TRBV7-8 and J is TRBJ2-1, with TRBD2 identical over 7 bases. The origin of this receptor is a female donor with ankylosing spondylitis or in good health (not recorded which). The CDR3 loop is CASSLVERERNNEQFF. In nucleotides, the CDR3 is TGTGCCAGCAGCTTAGTCGAGCGGGAAAGAAACAATGAGCAGTTCTTC.